This entry lists 16 T cell receptor beta chains sequenced from one sample in a study of beta chain features in type 1 diabetes. The authors reverse transcribed all of the isolated RNA, so sequencing captured expressed TCRB transcripts. Measured with immunoSEQ multiplex PCR; TCRdb has only the in-frame clones, and not every one. The table records fewer than 150,000 clones, less than 8.5% of them present only once. Sequenced input: central memory CD4+ T cells from blood. The source is a woman younger than 45 in good health.

This clone was recorded many times. The chain carries TRBV4-3 and TRBJ2-7; possible D gene TRBD2, 5 bases. CDR1 LGHNA and CDR2 YSLEER come from the germline V gene. The CDR3 spans 15 residues. The germline V and J ends were trimmed by 2 bases and 3 bases, with 14 bases remaining between them. The CDR3 sequence: CASSQRTGGRYEQYF. The CDR3 region has the DNA TGCGCCAGCAGCCAAAGGACTGGAGGCCGCTACGAGCAGTACTTC.

V usage is TRBV18 and J usage is TRBJ2-5; D possibly corresponds to TRBD2 (6 bases). The length of the CDR3 is 14 residues. Germline CDR1 KGHSH, CDR2 LQKENI. Trimming removed 4 bases at V and 1 base at J, with 10 bases between. The CDR3 DNA reads TGTGCCAGCTCACTAGCGCGGGGCCAAGAGACCCAGTACTTC. It encodes CASSLARGQETQYF.

This clone was detected ten times or more. The rearrangement uses TRBV19 and TRBJ2-7, with D maybe TRBD1 (5 bases). Per the germline V gene, CDR1 is LNHDA and CDR2 is SQIVND (reference sequence). V lost 7 bases and J 7 bases, leaving 20 bases between the germline ends. The CDR3 totals 14 residues. CDR3 region: CASTQGIQDREQYF. The CDR3 DNA follows: TGTGCCAGTACCCAGGGCATTCAAGATCGGGAGCAGTACTTC. The complete variable domain, with remaining parts taken from reference TRBV19 and TRBJ2-7, reads DGGITQSPKYLFRKEGQNVTLSCEQNLNHDAMYWYRQDPGQGLRLIYYSQIVNDFQKGDIAEGYSVSREKKESFPLTVTSAQKNPTAFYLCASTQGIQDREQYFGPGTRLTVT.

V usage is TRBV18 and J usage is TRBJ2-2; D is possibly TRBD2 (5 bases). The CDR3 loop spans 18 amino acids. From germline, CDR1 is KGHSH and CDR2 LQKENI. The V gene lost 7 bases and the J gene lost 1 base, with 22 bases spanning the gap. The CDR3 DNA reads as TGTGCCAGCTTCCCGCGACCACCGGGATTGGGGAACACCGGGGAGCTGTTTTTT. Amino acids: CASFPRPPGLGNTGELFF.

V gene TRBV2 combines with J gene TRBJ2-4; the match to TRBD1 covers 7 bases. Trimming at V came to 3 bases and at J to 5 bases, leaving 7 bases not matched to a gene. Germline V gene lookup returns CDR1 SNHLY and CDR2 FYNNEI. CDR3 size: 15 residues. In nucleotides, the CDR3 is TGTGCCAGCAGTGATCCCAGGACAGGCCAAAACATTCAGTACTTC. Its translation is CASSDPRTGQNIQYF.

In its sample, this clone was seen a few times. The gene calls are TRBV5-1 and TRBJ2-1; 12 bases are shared with TRBD2. The germline gives CDR1 SGHRS, CDR2 YFSETQ. The V gene end was trimmed by 4 bases and the J gene end by 7 bases; junction bases not matched to a gene: 6. The CDR3 is 15 amino acids. The CDR3 DNA sequence: TGCGCCAGCAGCCCGACTAGCGGGAGCGCAAATGAGCAGTTCTTC. Protein sequence: CASSPTSGSANEQFF.

This clone was detected many times. This sequence joins TRBV30 and TRBJ2-1; 9 bases agree with TRBD1. Germline-derived CDR1 and CDR2 are GTSNPN and SVGIG (reference sequence). The CDR3 loop spans 16 amino acids. The ends lost 0 bases at V and 7 bases at J; junction bases unmatched: 10. This CDR3 is CAWSVRGTGKKNEQFF. The CDR3 region has the DNA TGTGCCTGGAGTGTCCGAGGGACAGGGAAAAAGAATGAGCAGTTCTTC.

In its sample, this clone was seen a few times. The chain recombines TRBV5-1 with TRBJ1-2; 7 nucleotides match TRBD1. Germline V gene data show CDR1 as SGHRS and CDR2 as YFSETQ. V dropped 0 bases and J dropped 8; count of bases not matched to a gene: 4. The CDR3 has 13 residues. CDR3 residues: CASSLDRGKGYTF. The CDR3 DNA is TGCGCCAGCAGCTTGGACAGGGGAAAGGGCTACACCTTC. The variable domain in full, completed from reference TRBV5-1 and TRBJ1-2, reads KAGVTQTPRYLIKTRGQQVTLSCSPISGHRSVSWYQQTPGQGLQFLFEYFSETQRNKGNFPGRFSGRQFSNSRSEMNVSTLELGDSALYLCASSLDRGKGYTFGSGTRLTVV.

The gene calls are TRBV27 and TRBJ2-7, with 9 bases fitting TRBD2. Germline V gene data show CDR1 as MNHEY and CDR2 as SMNVEV (reference sequence). The CDR3 extends over 14 amino acids. V gave up 5 bases and J gave up 0 bases; unmatched junction bases: 2. The CDR3 DNA sequence: TGTGCCAGCAGTCGTAGCGGGAGCTCCTACGAGCAGTACTTC. It specifies CASSRSGSSYEQYF.

This chain links TRBV5-1 with TRBJ1-2, with D perhaps TRBD1 (6 bases). Per germline, CDR1 SGHRS and CDR2 YFSETQ. The CDR3 consists of 15 residues. The V end lost 0 bases, the J end lost 0 bases, and 9 bases lay between the germline ends. The CDR3 here is CASSLGDNTNYGYTF. The CDR3 DNA sequence: TGCGCCAGCAGCTTGGGGGACAATACTAACTATGGCTACACCTTC.

This clone was observed a few times. Other nucleotide sequences in the sample specify the same CDR3. CDR3 loop: CASIPGQGGNQPQHF. CDR3 DNA sequence: TGTGCCAGCATTCCGGGACAGGGGGGCAATCAGCCCCAGCATTTT. V gene TRBV6-5 combines with J gene TRBJ1-5, with 11 bases identical to TRBD1. This CDR3 contains 15 residues. Germline values: CDR1 MNHEY, CDR2 SVGAGI. V dropped 7 bases and J dropped 2; count of bases not matched to a gene: 4.

This clone was recorded at least ten times. The V and J genes are TRBV15 and TRBJ2-5; 10 nucleotides match TRBD2. V dropped 2 bases and J dropped 4; count of bases not matched to a gene: 7. Germline assignment: CDR1 LNHNV and CDR2 YYDKDF (reference sequence). The CDR3 covers 16 residues. The CDR3 DNA sequence: TGTGCCACCAGCAGACCCCGCGGGACTAGCGCAGAGACCCAGTACTTC. Translated, it gives CATSRPRGTSAETQYF. The full variable domain, its missing parts supplied by reference TRBV15 and TRBJ2-5, is DAMVIQNPRYQVTQFGKPVTLSCSQTLNHNVMYWYQQKSSQAPKLLFHYYDKDFNNEADTPDNFQSRRPNTSFCFLDIRSPGLGDTAMYLCATSRPRGTSAETQYFGPGTRLLVL.

CDR3: CASSSTPGGETQYF. CDR3 DNA: TGTGCCAGTAGTTCGACCCCGGGGGGAGAGACCCAGTACTTC. The genes are TRBV19 and TRBJ2-5; 7 bases align to TRBD2. The germline V gene encodes CDR1 LNHDA and CDR2 SQIVND (reference sequence). CDR3 length: 14 residues. The V gene end was trimmed by 5 bases and the J gene end by 4 bases; junction bases not matched to a gene: 7.

V gene TRBV6-6 combines with J gene TRBJ1-4; possibly TRBD1 for D (6 bases). This CDR3 is built from 15 residues. Trimming left V 6 bases short and J 5 bases short, with 16 bases between. Germline CDR1 is MNHNY and CDR2 is SVGAGI (reference sequence). Here the CDR3 DNA reads TGTGCCAGCAGAAATTCCCCTACAGGGAATGAAAAACTGTTTTTT. Protein product: CASRNSPTGNEKLFF.

This sequence joins TRBV28 and TRBJ2-7; 10 bases are shared with TRBD2. CDR3 length equals 14 residues. With V trimmed by 7 bases and J by 8 bases, 11 bases remained unmatched. From germline, CDR1 is MDHEN and CDR2 SYDVKM. CDR3 coding DNA: TGTGCCAGCATACCACAGCGGGAGGGTGCAAAGCAGTACTTC. This gives the protein CASIPQREGAKQYF.

The V call is TRBV7-2, the J call TRBJ2-1; perhaps TRBD2 as D (5 bases). V shed 5 bases and J shed 7 bases, with 9 bases lying between them. In germline, CDR1 is SGHTA, CDR2 FQGNSA. This CDR3 has 12 amino acids. Here the CDR3 reads CASSHERNEQFF. The CDR3 region has the DNA TGTGCCAGCAGCCATGAGCGGAATGAGCAGTTCTTC.